This TCR beta chain appears in the sequencing data of a study of shared clonotypes between healthy human individuals. At the level of the study: The study enrolled two women and three men aged 18 to 49.

The CDR3 runs to 17 residues. Germline V gene data show CDR1 as MDHEN and CDR2 as SYDVKM. With 7 bases removed from V and 5 bases from J, the gap between germline ends came to 27 bases. Naive CD8 cells, CD45RO-negative and positively selected for CCR7, excluded terminally differentiated effector memory CD45RA+ cells. Notes on this clone: Its antigen is still unknown.

General observations from the study: Deeper or shallower sequencing was expected to change how clonotypes are shared among donors.

Profiled with immunoSEQ multiplex PCR; TCRdb holds only in-frame clones, not every one. The repertoire holds around 580,000 clones, with 95% to 98% as singletons. The chain couples TRBV28 to TRBJ2-7; perhaps TRBD2 as D (5 bases). This sequence originates from a man aged 25-45 years in good health. Sequenced: naive CD8+ T cells sorted from blood. The CDR3 reads CASTGPPTASLMNEQYF. The CDR3 nucleotides read TGTGCCAGCACCGGTCCTCCCACGGCTAGCTTGATGAACGAGCAGTACTTC.